This record covers a single TCR beta chain. The data were obtained in a study of cytomegalovirus exposure and HLA in healthy donors. PCR employed 60 Vbeta and 13 Jbeta primers. Profiled with immunoSEQ multiplex PCR; TCRdb holds only in-frame clones, not every one. The table lists 180,000 or so clones, approximately 71% of them singletons, with about 8% in the top ten. V was cut by 6 bases and J by 7 bases, with 15 bases left in between. Germline V lookup: CDR1 MDHEN, CDR2 SYDVKM. This CDR3 region has 13 residues. This TCR was sampled from a woman aged 35 to 49 in good health and CMV-seropositive. The material sequenced was PBMCs. This sequence joins TRBV28 and TRBJ1-1, with a possible D match to TRBD1 (6 bases). CDR3: CASRTGQRLEAFF. The CDR3 coding sequence is TGTGCCAGCAGGACCGGACAGAGGCTTGAAGCTTTCTTT.